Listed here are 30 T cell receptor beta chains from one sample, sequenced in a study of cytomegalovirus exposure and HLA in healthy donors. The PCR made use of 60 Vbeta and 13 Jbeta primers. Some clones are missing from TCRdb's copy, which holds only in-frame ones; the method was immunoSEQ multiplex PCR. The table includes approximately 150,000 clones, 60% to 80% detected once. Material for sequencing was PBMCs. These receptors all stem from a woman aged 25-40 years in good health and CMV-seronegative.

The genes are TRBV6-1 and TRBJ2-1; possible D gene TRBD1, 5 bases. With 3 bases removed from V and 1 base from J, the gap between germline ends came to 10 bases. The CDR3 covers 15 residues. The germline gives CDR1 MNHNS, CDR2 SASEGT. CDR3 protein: CASSDRAGSYNEQFF. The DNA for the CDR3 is TGTGCCAGCAGTGACAGGGCAGGGTCCTACAATGAGCAGTTCTTC.

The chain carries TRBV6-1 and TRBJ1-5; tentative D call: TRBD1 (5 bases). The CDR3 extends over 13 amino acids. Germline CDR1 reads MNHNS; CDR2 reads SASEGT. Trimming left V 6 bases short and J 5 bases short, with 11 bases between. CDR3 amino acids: CASSDRVYQPQHF. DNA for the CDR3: TGTGCCAGCAGCGACAGAGTGTATCAGCCCCAGCATTTT.

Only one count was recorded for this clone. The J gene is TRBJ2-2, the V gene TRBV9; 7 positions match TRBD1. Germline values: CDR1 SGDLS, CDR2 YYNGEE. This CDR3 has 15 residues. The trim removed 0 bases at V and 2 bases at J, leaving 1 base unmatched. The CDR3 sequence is CASSVGTGNTGELFF. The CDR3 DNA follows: TGTGCCAGCAGCGTAGGGACAGGAAACACCGGGGAGCTGTTTTTT.

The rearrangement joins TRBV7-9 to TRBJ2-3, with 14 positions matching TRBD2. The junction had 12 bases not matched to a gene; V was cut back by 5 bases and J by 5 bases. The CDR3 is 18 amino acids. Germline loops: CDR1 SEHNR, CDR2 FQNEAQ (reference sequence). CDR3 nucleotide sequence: TGTGCCAGCAGCGGAGGGACTAGCGGGGGCCATCGGGGAGATACGCAGTATTTT. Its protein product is CASSGGTSGGHRGDTQYF.

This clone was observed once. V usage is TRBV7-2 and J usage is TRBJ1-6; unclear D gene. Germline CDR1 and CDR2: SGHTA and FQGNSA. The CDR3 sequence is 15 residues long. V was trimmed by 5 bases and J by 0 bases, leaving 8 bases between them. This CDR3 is CASSTGSSYNSPLHF. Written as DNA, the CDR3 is TGTGCCAGCAGCACCGGTAGCTCCTATAATTCACCCCTCCACTTT.

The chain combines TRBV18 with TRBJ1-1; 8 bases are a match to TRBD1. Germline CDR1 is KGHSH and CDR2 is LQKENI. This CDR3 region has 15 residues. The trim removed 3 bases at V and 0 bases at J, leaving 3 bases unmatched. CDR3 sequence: CASSPLQGVNTEAFF. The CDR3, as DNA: TGTGCCAGCTCACCGCTACAGGGGGTGAACACTGAAGCTTTCTTT.

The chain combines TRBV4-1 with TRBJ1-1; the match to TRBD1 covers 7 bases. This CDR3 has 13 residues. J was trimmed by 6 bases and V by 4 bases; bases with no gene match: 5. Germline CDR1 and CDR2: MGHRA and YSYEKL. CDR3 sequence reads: CASSPTGVAEAFF. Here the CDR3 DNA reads TGCGCCAGCAGCCCAACAGGGGTCGCTGAAGCTTTCTTT.

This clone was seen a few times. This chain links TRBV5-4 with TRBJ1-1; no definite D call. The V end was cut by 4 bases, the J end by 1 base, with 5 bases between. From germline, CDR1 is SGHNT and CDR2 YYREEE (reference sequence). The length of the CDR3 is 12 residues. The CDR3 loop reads CASSTPNTEAFF. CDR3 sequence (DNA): TGTGCCAGCAGCACACCGAACACTGAAGCTTTCTTT.

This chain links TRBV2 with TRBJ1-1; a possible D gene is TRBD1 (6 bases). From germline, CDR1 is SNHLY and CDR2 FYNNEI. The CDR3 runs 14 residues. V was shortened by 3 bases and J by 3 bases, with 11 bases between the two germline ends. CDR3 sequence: CASSEMTGYTEAFF. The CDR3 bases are TGTGCCAGCAGTGAGATGACAGGCTACACTGAAGCTTTCTTT.

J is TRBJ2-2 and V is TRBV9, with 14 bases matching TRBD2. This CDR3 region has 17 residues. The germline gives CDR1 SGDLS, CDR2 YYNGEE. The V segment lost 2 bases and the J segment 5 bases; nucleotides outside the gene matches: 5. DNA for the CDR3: TGTGCCAGCAGCGTGGGACTAGCGGGGGCGGGAACCGGGGAGCTGTTTTTT. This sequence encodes CASSVGLAGAGTGELFF. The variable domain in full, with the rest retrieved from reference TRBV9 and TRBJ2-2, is DSGVTQTPKHLITATGQRVTLRCSPRSGDLSVYWYQQSLDQGLQFLIQYYNGEERAKGNILERFSAQQFPDLHSELNLSSLELGDSALYFCASSVGLAGAGTGELFFGEGSRLTVL.

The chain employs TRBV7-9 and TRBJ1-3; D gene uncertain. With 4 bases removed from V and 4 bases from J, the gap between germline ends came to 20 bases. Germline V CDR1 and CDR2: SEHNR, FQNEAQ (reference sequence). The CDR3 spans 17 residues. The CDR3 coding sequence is TGTGCCAGCAGCTCCCCCCGGACTCACTCCCTGGGAAACACCATATATTTT. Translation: CASSSPRTHSLGNTIYF.

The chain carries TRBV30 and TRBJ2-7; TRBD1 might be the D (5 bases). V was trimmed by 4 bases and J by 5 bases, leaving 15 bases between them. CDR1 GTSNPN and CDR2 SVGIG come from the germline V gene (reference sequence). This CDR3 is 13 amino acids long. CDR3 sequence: CAWTEKGYDEQYF. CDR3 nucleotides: TGTGCCTGGACGGAAAAGGGGTACGACGAGCAGTACTTC. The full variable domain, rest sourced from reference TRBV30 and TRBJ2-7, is SQTIHQWPATLVQPVGSPLSLECTVEGTSNPNLYWYRQAAGRGLQLLFYSVGIGQISSEVPQNLSASRPQDRQFILSSKKLLLSDSGFYLCAWTEKGYDEQYFGPGTRLTVT.

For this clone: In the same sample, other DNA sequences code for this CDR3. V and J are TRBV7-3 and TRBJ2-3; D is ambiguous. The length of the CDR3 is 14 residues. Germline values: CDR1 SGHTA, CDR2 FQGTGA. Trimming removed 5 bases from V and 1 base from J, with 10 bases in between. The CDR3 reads CASSLTSGTDTQYF. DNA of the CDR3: TGTGCCAGCAGCCTGACCAGCGGCACAGATACGCAGTATTTT.

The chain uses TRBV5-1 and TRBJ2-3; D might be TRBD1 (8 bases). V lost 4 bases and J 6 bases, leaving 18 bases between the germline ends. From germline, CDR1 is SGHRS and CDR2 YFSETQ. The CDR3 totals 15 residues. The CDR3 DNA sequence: TGCGCCAGCAGCGCAGGACAGGGAGGGAGGGATACGCAGTATTTT. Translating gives CASSAGQGGRDTQYF. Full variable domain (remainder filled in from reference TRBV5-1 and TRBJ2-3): KAGVTQTPRYLIKTRGQQVTLSCSPISGHRSVSWYQQTPGQGLQFLFEYFSETQRNKGNFPGRFSGRQFSNSRSEMNVSTLELGDSALYLCASSAGQGGRDTQYFGPGTRLTVL.

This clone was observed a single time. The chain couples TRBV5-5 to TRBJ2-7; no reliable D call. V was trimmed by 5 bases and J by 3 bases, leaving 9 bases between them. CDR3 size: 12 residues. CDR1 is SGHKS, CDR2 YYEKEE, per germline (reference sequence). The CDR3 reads CASSSLSYEQYF. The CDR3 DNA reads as TGTGCCAGCAGTTCGCTGAGCTACGAGCAGTACTTC.

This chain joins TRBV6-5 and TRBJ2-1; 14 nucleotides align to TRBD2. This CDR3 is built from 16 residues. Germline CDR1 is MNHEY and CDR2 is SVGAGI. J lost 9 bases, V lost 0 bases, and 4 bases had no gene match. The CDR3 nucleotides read TGTGCCAGCAGTTACTCGACTAGCGGGGGGGCAGGTGAGCAGTTCTTC. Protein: CASSYSTSGGAGEQFF.

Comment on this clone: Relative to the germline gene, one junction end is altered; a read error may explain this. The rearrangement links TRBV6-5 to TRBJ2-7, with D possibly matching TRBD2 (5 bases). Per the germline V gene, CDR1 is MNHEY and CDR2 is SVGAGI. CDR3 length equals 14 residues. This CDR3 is CASSYKGRSYERHF. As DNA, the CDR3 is TGTGCCAGCAGTTACAAGGGCCGGTCCTACGAGCGGCACTTC.

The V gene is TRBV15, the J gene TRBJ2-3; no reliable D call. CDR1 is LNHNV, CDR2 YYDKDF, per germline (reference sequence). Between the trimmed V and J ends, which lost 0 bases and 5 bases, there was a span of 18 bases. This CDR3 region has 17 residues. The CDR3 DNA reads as TGTGCCACCAGCAGAGATGGTCCTAGTGGTAGAGGAGATACGCAGTATTTT. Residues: CATSRDGPSGRGDTQYF.

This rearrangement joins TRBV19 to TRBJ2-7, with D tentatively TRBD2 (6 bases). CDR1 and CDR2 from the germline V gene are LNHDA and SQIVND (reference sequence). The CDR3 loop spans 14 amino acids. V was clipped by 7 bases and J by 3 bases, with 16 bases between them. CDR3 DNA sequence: TGTGCCAGTAAAGTCAGGACGGGAGACTACGAGCAGTACTTC. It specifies CASKVRTGDYEQYF.

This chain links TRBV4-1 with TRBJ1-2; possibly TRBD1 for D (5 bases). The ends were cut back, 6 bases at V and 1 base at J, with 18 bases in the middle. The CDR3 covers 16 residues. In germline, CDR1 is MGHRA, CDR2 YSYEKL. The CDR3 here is CASSHSEGLLNYGYTF. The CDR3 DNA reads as TGCGCCAGCAGTCACTCCGAGGGACTGCTTAACTATGGCTACACCTTC.

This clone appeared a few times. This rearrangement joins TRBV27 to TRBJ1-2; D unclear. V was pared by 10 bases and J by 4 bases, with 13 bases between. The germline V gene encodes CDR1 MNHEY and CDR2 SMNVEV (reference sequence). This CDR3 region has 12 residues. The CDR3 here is CATRRQRYGYTF. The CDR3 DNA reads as TGTGCCACCAGGAGGCAGCGCTATGGCTACACCTTC.

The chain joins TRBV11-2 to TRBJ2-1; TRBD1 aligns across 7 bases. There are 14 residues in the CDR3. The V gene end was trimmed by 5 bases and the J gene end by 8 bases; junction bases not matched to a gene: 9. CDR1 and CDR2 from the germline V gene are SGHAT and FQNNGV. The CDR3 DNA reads TGTGCCAGCAGCCCCGACAGGGTAGTCCATGAGCAGTTCTTC. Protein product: CASSPDRVVHEQFF.

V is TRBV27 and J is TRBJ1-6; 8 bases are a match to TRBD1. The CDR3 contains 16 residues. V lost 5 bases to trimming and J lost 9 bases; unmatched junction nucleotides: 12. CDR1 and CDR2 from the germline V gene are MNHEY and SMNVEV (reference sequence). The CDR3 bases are TGTGCCAGCAGTCCCTCACAGGGGGAAGTGGGTTCACCCCTCCACTTT. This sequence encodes CASSPSQGEVGSPLHF.

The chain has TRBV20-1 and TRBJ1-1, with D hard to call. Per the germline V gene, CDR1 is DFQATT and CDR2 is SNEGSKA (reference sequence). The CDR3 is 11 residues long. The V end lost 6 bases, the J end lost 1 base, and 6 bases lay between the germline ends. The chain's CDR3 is CSAVRNTEAFF. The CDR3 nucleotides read TGCAGTGCCGTGAGGAACACTGAAGCTTTCTTT.

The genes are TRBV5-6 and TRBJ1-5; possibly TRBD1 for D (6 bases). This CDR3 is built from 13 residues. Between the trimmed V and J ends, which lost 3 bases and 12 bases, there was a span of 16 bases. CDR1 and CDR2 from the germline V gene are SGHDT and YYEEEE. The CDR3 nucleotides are TGTGCCAGCAGCTCTCGGGACATTCGGATCCAGCATTTT. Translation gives CASSSRDIRIQHF.

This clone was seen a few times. The CDR3 spells CASSLLGQLEPQHF. The CDR3 coding sequence is TGTGCCAGCAGCTTGCTTGGGCAGCTTGAGCCCCAGCATTTT. This chain uses TRBV5-6 with TRBJ1-5; no definite D call. This CDR3 is built from 14 residues. Germline V gives CDR1 SGHDT, CDR2 YYEEEE. Trimming cost V 1 base and J 8 bases, with 13 bases left between them.

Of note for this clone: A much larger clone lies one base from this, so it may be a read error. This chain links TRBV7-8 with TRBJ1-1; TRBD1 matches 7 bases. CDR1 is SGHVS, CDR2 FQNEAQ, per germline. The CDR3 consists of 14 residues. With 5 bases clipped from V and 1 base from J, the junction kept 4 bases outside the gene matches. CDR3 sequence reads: CASSAGTANTEAFF. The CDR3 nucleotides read TGTGCCAGCAGCGCCGGGACAGCGAACACTGAAGCTTTCTTT.

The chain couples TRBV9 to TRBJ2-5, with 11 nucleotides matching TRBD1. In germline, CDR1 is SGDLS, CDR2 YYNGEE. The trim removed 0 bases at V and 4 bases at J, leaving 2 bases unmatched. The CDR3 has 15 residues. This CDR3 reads CASSVAGTGGETQYF. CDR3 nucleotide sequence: TGTGCCAGCAGCGTAGCTGGGACAGGGGGAGAGACCCAGTACTTC.

The CDR3 protein is CASSSDPVAGTQETQYF. The CDR3, as DNA: TGTGCCAGCAGCTCGGATCCGGTAGCGGGGACCCAAGAGACCCAGTACTTC. This sequence joins TRBV5-6 and TRBJ2-5; TRBD2 matches 8 bases. From germline, CDR1 is SGHDT and CDR2 YYEEEE. V lost 3 bases, J lost 1 base, and 11 bases stayed unmatched. The CDR3 sequence is 17 residues long.

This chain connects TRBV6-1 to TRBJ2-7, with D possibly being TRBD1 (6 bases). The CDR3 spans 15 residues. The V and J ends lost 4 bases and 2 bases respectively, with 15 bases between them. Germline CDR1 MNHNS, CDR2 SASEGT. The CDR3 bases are TGTGCCAGCAGTGCATTAGACAGGAGAACCTACGAGCAGTACTTC. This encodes CASSALDRRTYEQYF.